The clone carrying this T cell receptor beta chain has at least ten counts. Its specificity is unknown. Germline V gene lookup returns CDR1 LNHDA and CDR2 SQIVND (reference sequence). V dropped 5 bases and J dropped 4; count of bases not matched to a gene: 8. The CDR3 extends over 15 amino acids. TCRdb fed the reads into MiXCR, producing one record per CDR3 protein. The repertoire holds 150,000 to 200,000 distinct CDR3 sequences, approximately 19% seen once, with less than 3.5% in the top ten. The data originate from a study of T cell repertoires in cytomegalovirus infection. Study-wide background: Based on public TCR beta signatures, there were indications of CMV infection and of a matching HLA type. Study-wide results and caveats: Cumulative public TCR beta family frequency identified CMV carriers with the relevant HLA.

The clonotype was recovered from a human donor in good health (CMV status not recorded). Some clones in this sample may be carry-over from other donors' samples. The sample comprised PBMCs. This sequence joins TRBV19 and TRBJ1-1; TRBD1 matches 9 bases. The CDR3 DNA reads TGTGCCAGTAGTCGTGGACAGGGGTCGGGCACTGAAGCTTTCTTT. It yields the protein CASSRGQGSGTEAFF.